A selection of T cell receptor beta chains follows, all from one sample in a study of beta chain features in type 1 diabetes. Here immunoSEQ multiplex PCR was the method, and the copy in TCRdb shows in-frame clones only, minus some. The data show about 210,000 clones, roughly a tenth seen once. Sequenced material: central memory CD4+ T cells from blood. These receptors all come from a man aged 18-30 years in good health. Each CDR3 is given with its conserved first and last residue. D genes are given only for firm matches. The listing skips clone size in some rows; elsewhere it reads once, few, many or a size class.

NA	TRBV27	TRBJ2-7	TRBD1	CASSQTGGDSYEQYF	TGTGCCAGCAGTCAGACAGGGGGGGACTCCTACGAGCAGTACTTC
NA	TRBV28	TRBJ2-5	NA	CASSLGSRQGGKETQYF	TGTGCCAGCAGTTTAGGGTCTAGGCAGGGAGGTAAAGAGACCCAGTACTTC
NA	TRBV25-1	TRBJ2-6	NA	CASSDNRAGANVLTF	TGTGCCAGCAGTGACAACAGGGCTGGGGCCAACGTCCTGACTTTC
few	TRBV4-3	TRBJ2-6	TRBD1	CASSPGTGTGANVLTF	TGCGCCAGCAGCCCCGGGACAGGGACTGGGGCCAACGTCCTGACTTTC
many	TRBV2	TRBJ1-4	NA	CASSQTDANEKLFF	TGTGCCAGTTCCCAGACAGACGCTAATGAAAAACTGTTTTTT
NA	TRBV30	TRBJ2-1	TRBD2	CAWSGGRSNEQFF	TGTGCCTGGAGTGGCGGGAGGTCAAATGAGCAGTTCTTC
few	TRBV7-2	TRBJ2-2	NA	CASSLARDTGELFF	TGTGCCAGCAGCTTAGCGCGAGACACCGGGGAGCTGTTTTTT
NA	TRBV10-3	TRBJ2-7	NA	CAISEAKDYEQYF	TGTGCCATCAGTGAGGCCAAAGACTACGAGCAGTACTTC
few	TRBV6-1	TRBJ1-1	NA	CASGRGVGMNTEAFF	TGTGCCAGCGGGCGGGGGGTCGGAATGAACACTGAAGCTTTCTTT
many	TRBV7-2	TRBJ2-1	NA	CASSRTSFGEQFF	TGTGCCAGCAGCCGGACCTCGTTCGGTGAGCAGTTCTTC
few	TRBV21-1	TRBJ1-2	NA	CASIGQGLGNYGYTF	TGTGCCAGCATCGGACAGGGGCTGGGGAACTATGGCTACACCTTC
NA	TRBV23-1	TRBJ2-2	NA	CASSRDFGELFF	TGCGCCAGCAGTCGGGATTTCGGGGAGCTGTTTTTT
many	TRBV18	TRBJ2-2	NA	CASSPRQVVTGELFF	TGTGCCAGCTCACCACGACAGGTTGTGACCGGGGAGCTGTTTTTT
few	TRBV7-6	TRBJ2-3	TRBD1	CASSPRDSNTDTQYF	TGTGCCAGCAGCCCTCGGGACAGTAATACAGATACGCAGTATTTT
many	TRBV28	TRBJ2-2	NA	CASHSSSGAENTGELFF	TGTGCCAGCCACTCTAGCTCAGGGGCTGAGAACACCGGGGAGCTGTTTTTT
few	TRBV28	TRBJ2-3	NA	CASSFPVRTDTQYF	TGTGCCAGCAGTTTCCCAGTTCGCACAGATACGCAGTATTTT
few	TRBV30	TRBJ1-5	NA	CAWSVSGSGNQPQHF	TGTGCCTGGAGTGTAAGCGGTTCGGGCAATCAGCCCCAGCATTTT
few	TRBV11-1	TRBJ2-1	NA	CASRFDRDTEQFF	TGTGCCAGCAGATTCGACCGGGACACTGAGCAGTTCTTC
NA	TRBV30	TRBJ1-2	TRBD1	CAWGQGVGYTF	TGTGCCTGGGGACAGGGGGTTGGCTACACCTTC
NA	TRBV5-1	TRBJ1-5	NA	CASSLTGLGDQPQHF	TGCGCCAGCAGCTTGACAGGTTTGGGGGATCAGCCCCAGCATTTT
NA	TRBV5-4	TRBJ2-1	TRBD2	CASSPELAASYNEQFF	TGTGCCAGCAGCCCAGAGCTAGCGGCCTCCTACAATGAGCAGTTCTTC
few	TRBV9	TRBJ2-1	NA	CASSPDWGAGAYNEQFF	TGTGCCAGCAGCCCGGACTGGGGGGCGGGGGCCTACAATGAGCAGTTCTTC
few	TRBV2	TRBJ1-3	NA	CASSEASPFSGNTIYF	TGTGCCAGCAGTGAAGCGTCACCCTTCTCTGGAAACACCATATATTTT
NA	TRBV10-2	TRBJ2-3	NA	CASGPEGSTDTQYF	TGCGCCAGCGGGCCAGAAGGTAGCACAGATACGCAGTATTTT
NA	TRBV5-1	TRBJ2-2	NA	CASSFMELPGELFF	TGCGCCAGCAGCTTCATGGAGCTTCCCGGGGAGCTGTTTTTT
once	TRBV18	TRBJ2-1	NA	CASSPTQDFHEQFF	TGTGCCAGCTCCCCTACCCAGGACTTCCACGAGCAGTTCTTC
few	TRBV15	TRBJ2-1	NA	CATSEDRSYNEQFF	TGTGCCACCAGCGAGGATAGGTCCTACAATGAGCAGTTCTTC
NA	TRBV27	TRBJ2-1	NA	CASSLGPLRVWDEQFF	TGTGCCAGCAGTTTAGGACCCCTAAGAGTTTGGGATGAGCAGTTCTTC
NA	TRBV5-1	TRBJ2-5	NA	CASSFSGEETQYF	TGCGCCAGCAGCTTCTCGGGGGAAGAGACCCAGTACTTC
few	TRBV18	TRBJ2-5	NA	CASSPPFGFQETQYF	TGTGCCAGCTCACCACCTTTCGGGTTCCAAGAGACCCAGTACTTC
NA	TRBV5-1	TRBJ2-1	NA	CASSLINENNEQFF	TGCGCCAGCAGCTTGATAAACGAAAACAATGAGCAGTTCTTC
NA	TRBV7-9	TRBJ2-7	NA	CASSLWAGYEQYF	TGTGCCAGCAGCTTATGGGCTGGCTACGAGCAGTACTTC
NA	TRBV27	TRBJ2-5	NA	CASSPGLGRESGETQYF	TGTGCCAGCAGTCCCGGACTTGGCCGGGAATCGGGAGAGACCCAGTACTTC
once	TRBV5-6	TRBJ2-3	TRBD2	CASSLLAGNTDTQYF	TGTGCCAGCAGCTTGTTAGCGGGAAACACAGATACGCAGTATTTT
few	TRBV4-1	TRBJ1-4	NA	CASSQDLSGATNEKLFF	TGCGCCAGCAGCCAAGACTTGTCAGGGGCAACTAATGAAAAACTGTTTTTT
NA	TRBV30	TRBJ2-7	NA	CAWSATGYGEQYF	TGTGCCTGGAGCGCCACTGGGTACGGGGAGCAGTACTTC
few	TRBV10-3	TRBJ2-2	NA	CASSGPRSNRELFF	TGTGCCAGCAGTGGTCCCCGTTCGAACCGGGAGCTGTTTTTT
many	TRBV10-3	TRBJ2-1	NA	CAISEAPGRKDNEQFF	TGTGCCATCAGTGAGGCGCCGGGACGAAAAGACAATGAGCAGTTCTTC
NA	TRBV30	TRBJ1-1	NA	CAWSRDYGNTEAFF	TGTGCCTGGAGCAGGGATTACGGGAACACTGAAGCTTTCTTT
few	TRBV7-9	TRBJ2-5	TRBD2	CASSRLAGAFQTQYF	TGTGCCAGCAGCAGGCTAGCGGGAGCTTTTCAGACCCAGTACTTC
few	TRBV7-9	TRBJ2-7	NA	CASSFGSYEQYF	TGTGCCAGCAGCTTCGGAAGTTACGAGCAGTACTTC
NA	TRBV5-4	TRBJ1-5	NA	CASSLMGAGQPQHF	TGTGCCAGCAGCTTGATGGGTGCAGGTCAGCCCCAGCATTTT
NA	TRBV10-3	TRBJ2-3	NA	CAILRTAKDTQYF	TGTGCCATCCTCAGGACAGCAAAAGATACGCAGTATTTT
few	TRBV5-4	TRBJ2-1	NA	CASSRQAIYNEQFF	TGTGCCAGCAGCCGACAGGCGATATACAATGAGCAGTTCTTC
few	TRBV9	TRBJ2-3	NA	CASSVGGGRGDTQYF	TGTGCCAGCAGCGTAGGCGGAGGGCGAGGAGATACGCAGTATTTT